This T cell receptor beta chain was captured by sequencing in a study of T cells in localized non-small cell lung cancer. Study results and limitations: In the blood, greater T cell density corresponded to longer overall survival. It remains possible that heterogeneity exists, since only one tumor region was sequenced. Uninvolved adjacent lung showed higher T cell clonality than tumor. Turning up in adjacent lung were a median approximately 57 of the top 100 tumor clones.

As concerns this clone: What it recognizes is unknown.

The protocol was immunoSEQ multiplex PCR, while the TCRdb copy is restricted to in-frame clones and leaves out a portion. The data show approximately 80,000 clones, around 81% seen once. The V gene's germline CDR1 is SGDLS and CDR2 YYNGEE. The ends were cut back, 4 bases at V and 2 bases at J, with 15 bases in the middle. The CDR3 length is 15 residues. This TCR derives from a female donor at least 60 years old with stage I lung adenocarcinoma. The specimen comprised peripheral blood, sampled before any cancer treatment. This chain connects TRBV9 to TRBJ2-5; possible D gene TRBD1, 5 bases. This chain's CDR3 is CASSSRGDSQETQYF. DNA of the CDR3: TGTGCCAGCAGCTCGAGAGGTGACAGTCAAGAGACCCAGTACTTC.